Each of the 19 T cell receptor beta chains below was sequenced from the same sample in a study of Ad26.COV2.S vaccination and SARS-CoV-2 variants. Clones were read by immunoSEQ multiplex PCR, and TCRdb kept only the in-frame ones, dropping some. The sample lists about 400,000 clones; approximately 88% were seen once. Treatment reported: some 20 received Ad26.COV2.S at low or high dose, single or two shots; 5 received placebo; per-sample allocation not given. The samples date from day 63 after the first vaccine or placebo injection. Source: peripheral blood, taken in a trial of Ad26.COV2.S vaccine versus placebo. These receptors were taken from a person between 18 and 60 years old who received the Ad26.COV2.S COVID-19 vaccine or a placebo.

The J gene is TRBJ2-7, the V gene TRBV30; the D gene is possibly TRBD1 (5 bases). The germline V gene encodes CDR1 GTSNPN and CDR2 SVGIG (reference sequence). The CDR3 contains 12 residues. V gave up 0 bases and J gave up 7 bases, with 10 bases separating them. The CDR3, as DNA: TGTGCCTGGAGTGTCGCAGGGTCAGAGCAGTACTTC. Its protein is CAWSVAGSEQYF.

J is TRBJ2-7 and V is TRBV13; 7 positions agree with TRBD1. The germline V gene has CDR1 PRHDT and CDR2 FYEKMQ (reference sequence). The length of the CDR3 is 15 residues. J lost 7 bases, V lost 4 bases, and 13 bases had no gene match. The CDR3 DNA follows: TGTGCCAGCAGCTCCGGGCCCGGCAGCAGGGGGGAGCAGTACTTC. The encoded protein is CASSSGPGSRGEQYF.

The chain joins TRBV2 to TRBJ2-1, with 11 bases matching TRBD2. There are 16 residues in the CDR3. Looked up from germline, CDR1 is SNHLY and CDR2 is FYNNEI. Unmatched junction bases numbered 10, after V lost 5 bases and J lost 7 bases. The CDR3 nucleotides read TGTGCCAGCAGTTATAGCGGGGGGGCGCCGATGAATGAGCAGTTCTTC. Translated, it gives CASSYSGGAPMNEQFF.

This chain links TRBV7-9 with TRBJ1-3, with D unresolved. The CDR3 spans 10 residues. Germline CDR1 and CDR2: SEHNR and FQNEAQ (reference sequence). Deletions cut 8 bases from V and 8 bases from J, with 7 bases between. Here the CDR3 reads CASVMDTIYF. The CDR3 DNA sequence: TGTGCCAGCGTAATGGACACCATATATTTT.

This chain connects TRBV7-9 to TRBJ1-2; D is possibly TRBD1 (6 bases). The CDR3 has 15 residues. With 3 bases removed from V and 2 bases from J, the gap between germline ends came to 13 bases. Germline V lookup: CDR1 SEHNR, CDR2 FQNEAQ (reference sequence). For the CDR3, the DNA is TGTGCCAGCAGCTTCATGACAGGCCCCAACTATGGCTACACCTTC. Protein: CASSFMTGPNYGYTF.

The gene calls are TRBV20-1 and TRBJ2-5; D call uncertain. Germline V gives CDR1 DFQATT, CDR2 SNEGSKA (reference sequence). Trimming removed 3 bases from V and 3 bases from J, with 5 bases in between. The CDR3 runs 11 residues. CDR3 nucleotide sequence: TGCAGTGCTAGGGGCGAAGAGACCCAGTACTTC. Translating gives CSARGEETQYF.

The rearrangement links TRBV12-1 to TRBJ2-7; the D call TRBD1 from the table was never checked on the DNA. TRBV12-1 is termed a pseudogene. The CDR3 runs to 17 residues. The CDR3 coding sequence is TGTGCCAGCATCTGGAGGGGGCGTAATAATTGGTCCTACGAGCAGTACTTC. It specifies CASIWRGRNNWSYEQYF.

V is TRBV10-3 and J is TRBJ1-1, with D maybe TRBD1 (6 bases). The germline CDR1 and CDR2 sequences are ENHRY and SYGVKD. The CDR3 consists of 11 residues. V was shortened by 9 bases and J by 12 bases, with 17 bases between the two germline ends. The CDR3, as DNA: TGTGCCATGAGGACAGACCGGGTTTCTTTCTTT. It translates to CAMRTDRVSFF.

The chain joins TRBV27 to TRBJ1-5; no clear D. CDR3 length equals 15 residues. Deletions cut 2 bases from V and 6 bases from J, with 14 bases between. Looked up from germline, CDR1 is MNHEY and CDR2 is SMNVEV (reference sequence). CDR3 nucleotides: TGTGCCAGCAGTTTAATTGCGGGTTGGGGTCAGCCCCAGCATTTT. This gives the protein CASSLIAGWGQPQHF.

The chain links TRBV6-5 to TRBJ2-2; 8 nucleotides line up with TRBD1. This CDR3 has 15 residues. The trim removed 6 bases at V and 1 base at J, leaving 4 bases unmatched. Germline CDR1 MNHEY, CDR2 SVGAGI. This CDR3 reads CASRATGVNTGELFF. The CDR3 DNA sequence: TGTGCCAGCAGAGCGACAGGGGTGAACACCGGGGAGCTGTTTTTT.

In DNA, the CDR3 is TGTGCCAGCAGCTTAGCCTCCGGGGGTAACACCGGGGAGCTGTTTTTT. Translating it yields CASSLASGGNTGELFF. The gene calls are TRBV7-7 and TRBJ2-2; D might be TRBD2 (6 bases). V gave up 0 bases and J gave up 2 bases, with 10 bases separating them. The CDR3 runs 16 residues. CDR1 SSHAT and CDR2 FNYEAQ come from the germline V gene (reference sequence).

V usage is TRBV7-8 and J usage is TRBJ1-6, with 7 bases that match TRBD1. V lost 3 bases, J lost 9 bases, and 5 bases stayed unmatched. This CDR3 is 14 amino acids long. Germline V lookup: CDR1 SGHVS, CDR2 FQNEAQ. The CDR3 DNA follows: TGTGCCAGCAGCTTGGCACAGGGGTTTTCACCCCTCCACTTT. It translates to CASSLAQGFSPLHF.

Details on this clone: Additional DNA sequences in this sample encode the identical CDR3. The V call is TRBV6-5, the J call TRBJ2-7; the match to TRBD1 covers 10 bases. CDR1 and CDR2 (germline): MNHEY, SVGAGI. Losses at the gene ends were 5 bases for V and 3 bases for J; bases not matched to a gene: 4. The CDR3 is 14 residues long. CDR3 sequence reads: CASSPRTGGYEQYF. The CDR3 bases are TGTGCCAGCAGTCCTCGGACAGGGGGCTACGAGCAGTACTTC.

The chain recombines TRBV5-6 with TRBJ2-7, with 8 bases aligning to TRBD2. Germline V gives CDR1 SGHDT, CDR2 YYEEEE. The CDR3 has 15 residues. The J segment lost 2 bases and the V segment lost 4 bases, leaving 8 bases of the junction unmatched. The chain's CDR3 is CASSGRGGITYEQYF. CDR3 DNA: TGTGCCAGCAGCGGTCGCGGGGGGATCACCTACGAGCAGTACTTC. The complete variable domain, with remaining parts taken from reference TRBV5-6 and TRBJ2-7, reads DAGVTQSPTHLIKTRGQQVTLRCSPKSGHDTVSWYQQALGQGPQFIFQYYEEEERQRGNFPDRFSGHQFPNYSSELNVNALLLGDSALYLCASSGRGGITYEQYFGPGTRLTVT.

Remarks on this clone: Other DNA sequences from this sample encode an identical CDR3 as well. This chain connects TRBV9 to TRBJ1-4; the match to TRBD1 covers 7 bases. J gave up 4 bases and V 3 bases, and 3 bases lay outside the gene matches. The CDR3 extends over 14 amino acids. CDR1 is SGDLS and CDR2 is YYNGEE in the germline V gene. The CDR3 region has the DNA TGTGCCAGCAGCGACACAGGGGATAATGAAAAACTGTTTTTT. Amino acid sequence: CASSDTGDNEKLFF.

The chain employs TRBV6-2 or TRBV6-3 and TRBJ2-7, with 10 bases matching TRBD2. This CDR3 is 15 amino acids long. Germline loops: CDR1 MNHEY, CDR2 SVGEGT. J was trimmed by 4 bases and V by 5 bases; bases with no gene match: 8. CDR3 sequence: CASSRNLAGVYEQYF. For the CDR3, the DNA is TGTGCCAGCAGTCGAAATCTAGCGGGGGTTTACGAGCAGTACTTC.

This chain connects TRBV29-1 to TRBJ2-7; TRBD1 agrees at 7 bases. The CDR3 runs to 13 residues. The germline V gene has CDR1 SQVTM and CDR2 ANQGSEA. The V segment lost 7 bases and the J segment 6 bases; nucleotides outside the gene matches: 12. The CDR3 reads CSGPGQRFREQYF. The CDR3 bases are TGCAGCGGTCCGGGACAGAGATTTCGCGAGCAGTACTTC.

This chain's CDR3 is CASSLAGRGMVEQYF. Here the CDR3 DNA reads TGTGCCAGCAGCTTAGCGGGGAGGGGGATGGTCGAGCAGTACTTC. V gene TRBV7-2 combines with J gene TRBJ2-7, with a possible D match to TRBD2 (7 bases). The CDR3 is 15 amino acids. Germline V gene lookup returns CDR1 SGHTA and CDR2 FQGNSA. V lost 0 bases and J 6 bases, leaving 15 bases between the germline ends.

This sequence joins TRBV5-1 and TRBJ2-7, with TRBD2 as a possible D gene (7 bases). Trimming took 4 bases from V and 2 from J, leaving 19 bases between them. The CDR3 spans 16 residues. Germline V gives CDR1 SGHRS, CDR2 YFSETQ. This CDR3 reads CASSPTGGTRTYEQYF. As DNA, the CDR3 is TGCGCCAGCAGCCCAACCGGGGGGACAAGAACCTACGAGCAGTACTTC.